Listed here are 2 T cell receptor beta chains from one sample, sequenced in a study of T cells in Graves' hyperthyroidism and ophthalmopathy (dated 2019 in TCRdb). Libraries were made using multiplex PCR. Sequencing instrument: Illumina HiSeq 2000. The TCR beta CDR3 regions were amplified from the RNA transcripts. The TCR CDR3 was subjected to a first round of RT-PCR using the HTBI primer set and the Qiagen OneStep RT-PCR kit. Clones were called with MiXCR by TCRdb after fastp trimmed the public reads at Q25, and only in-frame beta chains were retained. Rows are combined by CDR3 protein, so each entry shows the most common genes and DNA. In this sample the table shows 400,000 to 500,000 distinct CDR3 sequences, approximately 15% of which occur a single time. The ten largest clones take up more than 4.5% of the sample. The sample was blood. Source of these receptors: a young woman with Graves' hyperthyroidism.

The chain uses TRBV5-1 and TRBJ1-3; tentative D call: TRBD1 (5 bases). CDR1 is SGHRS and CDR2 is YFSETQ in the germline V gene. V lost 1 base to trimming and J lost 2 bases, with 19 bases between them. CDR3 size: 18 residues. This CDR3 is CASSLLSGGSGPGNTIYF. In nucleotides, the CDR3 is TGCGCCAGCAGCTTGCTGTCGGGGGGTTCCGGGCCTGGAAACACCATATATTTT.

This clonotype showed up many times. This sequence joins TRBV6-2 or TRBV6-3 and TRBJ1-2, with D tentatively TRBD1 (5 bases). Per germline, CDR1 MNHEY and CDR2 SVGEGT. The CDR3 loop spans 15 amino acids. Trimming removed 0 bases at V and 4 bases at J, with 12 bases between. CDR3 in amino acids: CASSYSTQGSYGYTF. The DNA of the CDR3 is TGTGCCAGCAGTTACTCGACGCAGGGCTCCTATGGCTACACCTTC.